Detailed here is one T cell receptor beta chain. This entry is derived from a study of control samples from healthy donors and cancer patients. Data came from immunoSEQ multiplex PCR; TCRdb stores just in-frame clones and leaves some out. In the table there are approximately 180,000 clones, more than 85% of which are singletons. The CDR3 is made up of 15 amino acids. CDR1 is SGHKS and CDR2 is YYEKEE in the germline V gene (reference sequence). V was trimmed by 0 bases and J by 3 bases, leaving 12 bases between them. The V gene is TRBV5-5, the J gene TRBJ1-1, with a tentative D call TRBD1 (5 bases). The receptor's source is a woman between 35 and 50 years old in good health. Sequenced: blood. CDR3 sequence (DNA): TGTGCCAGCAGCTTGGGGCAATTGGGGCACACTGAAGCTTTCTTT. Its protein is CASSLGQLGHTEAFF.